This TCR beta chain was obtained from a study of regulatory T cells in long-lasting Graves disease. Study-wide findings and caveats: Tissue studied was limited to peripheral blood, excluding thyroid tissue.

Time point reported: newly diagnosed GD, antithyroid drugs for less than 3 months. There was RNA extracted from PBMCs, and the TCR library was made from it. Investigators prepared the TCR beta libraries by applying iRepertoire HTBI primers and Arm-PCR of CDR3 regions. Each CDR3 protein is one row after TCRdb ran MiXCR on the multiplex PCR reads. The sample comprises about 620,000 distinct CDR3 sequences, around 15% of which are singletons, and 15% to 20% rests with the top ten. The germline V gene has CDR1 DFQATT and CDR2 SNEGSKA (reference sequence). CDR3 size: 13 residues. This clonotype was counted ten times or more. The antigen remains undetermined. The same sample was also studied in work on T cells in Graves' hyperthyroidism and ophthalmopathy. Per that study: TCR CDR3 underwent first-round RT-PCR with the HTBI primer set.

This clonotype was obtained from a woman in her twenties or thirties with Graves disease. Sequenced material: peripheral blood mononuclear cells (PBMCs), taken at new diagnosis, from a patient treated with antithyroid drugs. The chain couples TRBV20-1 to TRBJ2-2; either TRBD1 or TRBD2 may fit D (5 bases each). The CDR3 bases are TGCAGCTCCCTCGGGGCAGACACCGGGGAGCTGTTTTTT. This translates into CSSLGADTGELFF.